The clone carrying this TCR beta chain has only a few counts. Antigen unknown. Only in-frame clones appear in the TCRdb table, and some are missing; sequencing was by immunoSEQ multiplex PCR. Found here are some 29,000 clones, 55% to 70% of them singletons; the top ten hold 8.7%. These data are taken from a study of vaccination effects on CD4 cells after COVID-19. Points from the study as a whole: Both infection-induced and vaccine-induced clones contracted markedly at late post-vaccination timepoints.

V was pared by 3 bases and J by 3 bases, with 12 bases between. The CDR3 is 14 residues long. Germline CDR1 is KGHSH and CDR2 is LQKENI. Viral peptide pool expansion of antigen-specific CD4+ T cells preceded sequencing in the ViraFEST assay. The culture ran for around nine days, and then CD4+ T cells were isolated. Participants received two doses of either the BNT162b2 or mRNA-1273 vaccine. The TCR comes from a human donor who received a COVID-19 vaccine. This chain joins TRBV18 and TRBJ2-7, with D unclear. The sequences come from CD4+ T cells from PBMCs cultured with SARS-CoV-2 spike peptides, collected after COVID-19 vaccination. The DNA for the CDR3 is TGTGCCAGCTCACCCGGAACAACTGACTACGAGCAGTACTTC. It yields the protein CASSPGTTDYEQYF.